These T cell receptor beta chains were read from a single sample in a study of human T cells and chemical hapten exposure. TCRdb reprocessed the RACE reads with MiXCR, giving one entry per CDR3 protein. The data show fewer than 300,000 distinct CDR3 sequences, with approximately 8% seen just once and 1.2% held by the top ten. This specimen consisted of whole blood, obtained in connection with sensitization to the hapten diphenylcyclopropenone (DPC). The receptor source for this set is a man younger than 35 with alopecia areata. Some clones in this sample may be carry-over from other donors' samples. Each CDR3 is given with its conserved first and last residue. D genes are given only for firm matches. Not all rows give a size; the values are once, few, many and, for expanded clones, a class.

>.|TRBJ2-3|TRBV5-1|.
CASSLDGPSTDTQYF
TGCGCCAGCAGCTTGGATGGACCGAGCACAGATACGCAGTATTTT
>.|TRBJ2-7|TRBV9|.
CASSAGGQTLEQYF
TGTGCCAGCAGCGCGGGGGGACAGACCTTAGAGCAGTACTTC
>few|TRBJ1-1|TRBV10-3|TRBD1
CAIRPGGSGTEAFF
TGTGCCATCAGACCAGGGGGCTCGGGCACTGAAGCTTTCTTT
>few|TRBJ2-5|TRBV5-1|TRBD2
CASSSGTSAETQYF
TGCGCCAGCAGCTCCGGGACTAGCGCAGAGACCCAGTACTTC
>few|TRBJ2-3|TRBV7-6|.
CASSLATEGDTQYF
TGTGCCAGCAGCTTAGCCACTGAAGGGGATACGCAGTATTTT
>.|TRBJ2-1|TRBV6-2/TRBV6-3|TRBD1
CASSYPDRVLFF
TGTGCCAGCAGTTATCCGGACAGGGTGTTGTTCTTC
>.|TRBJ2-3|TRBV9|.
CASSVSSRATDTQYF
TGTGCCAGCAGCGTATCTTCCAGGGCCACAGATACGCAGTATTTT
>.|TRBJ2-6|TRBV7-3|.
CASSLTARPTSGANVLTF
TGTGCCAGCAGCTTAACGGCGCGACCGACCTCTGGGGCCAACGTCCTGACTTTC
>few|TRBJ1-1|TRBV29-1|.
CSVVRGQNTEAFF
TGCAGCGTTGTGCGGGGACAGAACACTGAAGCTTTCTTT
>few|TRBJ1-1|TRBV29-1|TRBD1
CSGRTGGADAFF
TGCAGCGGACGGACAGGGGGCGCAGATGCTTTCTTT
>.|TRBJ1-2|TRBV5-1|.
CASSAKTGSEESYGYTF
TGCGCCAGCAGCGCGAAGACAGGATCGGAGGAGAGCTATGGCTACACCTTC
>many|TRBJ1-3|TRBV21-1|.
CASSKVAGGSYTIYF
.
>.|TRBJ2-5|TRBV7-9|.
CASSSSETQYF
TGTGCCAGCAGCTCCTCGGAGACCCAGTACTTC
>.|TRBJ1-3|TRBV4-3|.
CASSQGSSGNTIYF
TGCGCCAGCAGCCAAGGGTCATCTGGAAACACCATATATTTT
>few|TRBJ1-1|TRBV20-1|.
CSAREGTRRLNTEAFF
TGCAGTGCTAGAGAGGGGACACGGCGTCTGAACACTGAAGCTTTCTTT
>.|TRBJ2-7|TRBV9|TRBD1
CASSRDRTPYEQYF
TGTGCCAGCAGCCGGGACAGGACCCCCTACGAGCAGTACTTC
>.|TRBJ2-3|TRBV6-2/TRBV6-3|.
CASSYSRSFQYF
TGTGCCAGCAGTTACTCGAGGAGCTTTCAGTATTTT
>few|TRBJ1-2|TRBV5-1|.
CASSAGDSNYGYTF
TGCGCCAGCAGCGCAGGAGACTCTAACTATGGCTACACCTTC
>.|TRBJ2-2|TRBV7-7|.
CASSLDEATLNTGELFF
TGTGCCAGCAGCTTAGACGAGGCTACCTTGAACACCGGGGAGCTGTTTTTT
>few|TRBJ1-4|TRBV29-1|TRBD1
CSVENSGQGREKLFF
TGCAGCGTTGAAAATTCGGGACAGGGCCGTGAAAAACTGTTTTTT
>few|TRBJ2-3|TRBV9|.
CASSPRGTSTDTQYF
TGTGCCAGCAGCCCGAGGGGGACTAGCACAGATACGCAGTATTTT
>.|TRBJ1-6|TRBV12-5|.
CASGLDTSSPLHF
TGTGCTAGTGGTTTGGATACTAGTTCACCCCTCCACTTT
>few|TRBJ1-1|TRBV5-1|TRBD1
CASSLGQGGFTEAFF
TGCGCCAGCAGCTTGGGACAGGGGGGTTTCACTGAAGCTTTCTTT
>.|TRBJ2-3|TRBV7-2|.
CASSLARPSTSTDTQYF
TGTGCCAGCAGCTTAGCGCGCCCAAGCACTAGCACAGATACGCAGTATTTT
>few|TRBJ1-6|TRBV6-5|TRBD1
CASSYQHGTGISSYNSPLHF
TGTGCCAGCAGTTACCAGCATGGGACAGGGATAAGCTCCTATAATTCACCCCTCCACTTT
>few|TRBJ1-1|TRBV12-3/TRBV12-4|.
CASRPGFSADTEAFF
TGTGCCAGCAGACCGGGATTCTCTGCGGACACTGAAGCTTTCTTT
>many|TRBJ1-4|TRBV4-1|.
CASSQDPGGSEKLFF
TGCGCCAGCAGCCAAGATCCGGGGGGCAGTGAAAAACTGTTTTTT
>.|TRBJ1-1|TRBV9|.
CASSVDGEPEAFF
TGTGCCAGCAGCGTAGATGGGGAGCCTGAAGCTTTCTTT
>.|TRBJ1-5|TRBV27|TRBD1
CASRKADRNQPQHF
TGTGCCAGCAGAAAGGCGGACAGGAATCAGCCCCAGCATTTT
>.|TRBJ1-1|TRBV10-3|TRBD1
CAISESAQLWTGGLYTEAFF
TGTGCCATCAGTGAGTCAGCCCAGCTCTGGACAGGGGGTTTGTACACTGAAGCTTTCTTT
>.|TRBJ2-2|TRBV6-4|TRBD2
CASTRRGENTGELFF
TGTGCCAGCACCCGACGGGGGGAAAACACCGGGGAGCTGTTTTTT
>few|TRBJ1-3|TRBV7-9|TRBD1
CASSPWTGHGNTIYF
TGTGCCAGCAGCCCCTGGACAGGGCACGGAAACACCATATATTTT
>.|TRBJ1-5|TRBV20-1|.
CSASRRGSNQPQHF
TGCAGTGCTAGCCGGAGGGGGAGCAATCAGCCCCAGCATTTT
>.|TRBJ2-3|TRBV7-9|.
CASSPKRRSTDTQYF
TGTGCCAGCAGCCCCAAGAGGCGGAGCACAGATACGCAGTATTTT
>few|TRBJ2-5|TRBV10-3|.
CAISDSETQYF
TGTGCCATCAGTGATTCGGAGACCCAGTACTTC
>few|TRBJ2-1|TRBV6-5|TRBD2
CASSYSAGGSYGEQFF
TGTGCCAGCAGTTACTCGGCGGGGGGCAGCTATGGAGAGCAGTTCTTC
>few|TRBJ1-1|TRBV10-3|TRBD1
CAKRTGLNTEAFF
TGTGCCAAAAGGACAGGATTGAACACTGAAGCTTTCTTT
>many|TRBJ2-5|TRBV14|.
CASSQDWFGGIQETQYF
TGTGCCAGCAGCCAAGATTGGTTCGGGGGCATTCAAGAGACCCAGTACTTC
>.|TRBJ2-2|TRBV27|TRBD2
CASQLGLAGAGELFF
TGTGCCAGCCAACTGGGACTAGCGGGGGCCGGGGAGCTGTTTTTT
>few|TRBJ2-4|TRBV7-6|.
CASSLEAGAEGAKNIQYF
TGTGCCAGCAGCCTTGAGGCGGGGGCAGAAGGGGCCAAAAACATTCAGTACTTC
>.|TRBJ2-2|TRBV5-4|.
CASSRQIGPGTGELFF
TGTGCCAGCAGCCGCCAGATCGGCCCGGGCACCGGGGAGCTGTTTTTT
>.|TRBJ2-1|TRBV6-5|.
CASSYDFNEQFF
TGTGCCAGCAGTTACGACTTCAATGAGCAGTTCTTC
>many|TRBJ1-1|TRBV11-2|.
CASSLLKAGKQGNTEAFF
TGTGCCAGCAGCTTATTGAAGGCGGGCAAACAGGGTAACACTGAAGCTTTCTTT
>many|TRBJ1-5|TRBV11-2|.
CASSIVTGINQPQHF
TGTGCCAGCAGCATCGTAACAGGGATCAATCAGCCCCAGCATTTT
>few|TRBJ1-5|TRBV5-1|TRBD1
CASKLDRGNQPQHF
TGCGCCAGCAAGCTTGACAGGGGGAACCAGCCCCAGCATTTT
>.|TRBJ2-4|TRBV7-9|.
CASSLHNGGQNIQYF
TGTGCCAGCAGCTTACACAACGGGGGACAAAACATTCAGTACTTC
>.|TRBJ2-3|TRBV11-2|.
CASSLGSWLDTQYF
TGTGCCAGCAGCTTGGGCAGTTGGTTGGATACGCAGTATTTT
>.|TRBJ1-6|TRBV20-1|.
CSARDFTGNSPLHF
TGCAGTGCTAGAGACTTTACAGGGAATTCACCCCTCCACTTT